These 9 T cell receptor beta chains came from one sample sequenced in a study of cytomegalovirus exposure and HLA in healthy donors (dated by TCRdb to between 2016 and 2019). The library was built by means of the immunoSEQ multiplex PCR assay. A mixture of 60 forward primers for TCR Vbeta segments and 13 reverse primers for TCR Jbeta segments was used in the multiplex PCR. TCRdb's version of the immuneACCESS table is confined to in-frame rearrangements and falls short of the full clone set. An unresolved V gene accounts for under half of the shortfall where checked; the remainder is of unknown origin. Within this sample are 110,000 to 150,000 clones, with 75% to 80% of them counted one time only. The ten top clones hold 1.5% to 2% of the sample. Material: PBMCs. These receptor sequences come from a woman in her 30s in good health and CMV-seronegative.

Points on this clone: One base away lies a much larger clone, so this may be a sequencing read error. The chain couples TRBV7-6 to TRBJ2-1; unclear D gene. Germline V gene sequence: CDR1 SGHVS, CDR2 FNYEAQ. V was shortened by 6 bases and J by 4 bases, with 4 bases between the two germline ends. The CDR3 is 11 residues long. The CDR3: CASSRYNEQFF. CDR3 DNA: TGTGCCAGCAGTAGATACAATGAGCAGTTCTTC.

This clone has only one observation. J is TRBJ2-5 and V is TRBV7-4; the D gene is possibly TRBD1 (6 bases). The CDR3 covers 16 residues. V lost 2 bases and J lost 4, with 17 bases in between. Germline values: CDR1 SGHVT, CDR2 SQSDAQ. The CDR3 sequence: CASSLTGRQDTETQYF. CDR3 sequence (DNA): TGTGCCAGCAGCTTAACCGGAAGACAGGATACAGAGACCCAGTACTTC.

The chain is built from TRBV5-4 and TRBJ2-7; 10 nucleotides match TRBD2. There are 13 residues in the CDR3. The germline gives CDR1 SGHNT, CDR2 YYREEE (reference sequence). The CDR3 sequence: CASSLGGTSAFNV. CDR3 bases: TGTGCCAGCAGCTTGGGAGGGACTAGCGCGTTTAACGTC.

This clone was seen a few times. The rearrangement joins TRBV4-2 to TRBJ1-6, with D hard to call. In germline, CDR1 is LGHNA, CDR2 YNFKEQ. Trimming removed 0 bases at V and 5 bases at J, with 8 bases between. This CDR3 region has 15 residues. CDR3 loop: CASSQDSPDNSPLHF. CDR3 in DNA: TGTGCCAGCAGCCAAGATTCCCCAGATAATTCACCCCTCCACTTT.

The chain uses TRBV9 and TRBJ1-5; no firm D call. The CDR3 has 15 residues. The germline CDR1 and CDR2 sequences are SGDLS and YYNGEE. Trimming cost V 0 bases and J 0 bases, with 7 bases left between them. CDR3 sequence: CASSVGKHSNQPQHF. The CDR3 DNA reads TGTGCCAGCAGCGTAGGAAAGCATAGCAATCAGCCCCAGCATTTT. Complete variable domain (other parts from reference TRBV9 and TRBJ1-5): DSGVTQTPKHLITATGQRVTLRCSPRSGDLSVYWYQQSLDQGLQFLIQYYNGEERAKGNILERFSAQQFPDLHSELNLSSLELGDSALYFCASSVGKHSNQPQHFGDGTRLSIL.

V and J are TRBV6-5 and TRBJ1-5; unclear D gene. Germline assignment: CDR1 MNHEY and CDR2 SVGAGI. The CDR3 sequence is 14 residues long. Trimming took 4 bases from V and 2 from J, leaving 9 bases between them. The chain's CDR3 is CASSFALGNQPQHF. In DNA form, the CDR3 reads TGTGCCAGCAGTTTCGCGTTGGGCAATCAGCCCCAGCATTTT.

This chain connects TRBV19 to TRBJ1-1, with TRBD1 as a possible D gene (5 bases). V gave up 7 bases and J gave up 3 bases, with 18 bases separating them. The germline V gene encodes CDR1 LNHDA and CDR2 SQIVND (reference sequence). The CDR3 length is 15 residues. In nucleotides, the CDR3 is TGTGCCAGTACCATGGGAAACCAGGGATACACTGAAGCTTTCTTT. Protein product: CASTMGNQGYTEAFF.

The CDR3 nucleotides read TGCGCCAGCGCAGACAACAGATCTGAAAAACTGTTTTTT. Amino acid sequence: CASADNRSEKLFF. The chain has TRBV4-1 and TRBJ1-4; D not resolved. Trimming removed 8 bases at V and 7 bases at J, with 14 bases between. CDR1 MGHRA and CDR2 YSYEKL come from the germline V gene. CDR3 length equals 13 residues.

The CDR3 sequence is CASSYRSGLQETQYF. In DNA form, the CDR3 reads TGTGCCAGCAGCTATCGAAGCGGGCTGCAAGAGACCCAGTACTTC. This sequence joins TRBV27 and TRBJ2-5; the D gene is possibly TRBD2 (6 bases). The CDR3 is made up of 15 amino acids. Trimming removed 6 bases at V and 2 bases at J, with 16 bases between. Germline V lookup: CDR1 MNHEY, CDR2 SMNVEV (reference sequence).